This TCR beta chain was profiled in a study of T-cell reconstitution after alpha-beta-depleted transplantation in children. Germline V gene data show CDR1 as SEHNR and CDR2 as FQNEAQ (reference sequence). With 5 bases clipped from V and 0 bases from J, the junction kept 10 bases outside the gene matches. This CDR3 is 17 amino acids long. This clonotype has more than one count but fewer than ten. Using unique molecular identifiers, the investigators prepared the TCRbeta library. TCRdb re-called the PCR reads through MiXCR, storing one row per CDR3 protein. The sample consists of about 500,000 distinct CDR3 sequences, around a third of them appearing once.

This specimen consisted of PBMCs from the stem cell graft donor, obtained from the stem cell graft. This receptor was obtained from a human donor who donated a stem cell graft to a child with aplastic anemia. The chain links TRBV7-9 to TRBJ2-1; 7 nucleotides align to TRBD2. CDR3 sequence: CASSLSPGLSSYNEQFF. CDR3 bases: TGTGCCAGCAGCCTTAGCCCGGGACTAAGCTCCTACAATGAGCAGTTCTTC.